These 19 T cell receptor beta chains came from one sample sequenced in a study of blood T cell repertoires in COVID-19. This table comes from immunoSEQ multiplex PCR, and its TCRdb copy is limited to in-frame clones, with some not included. In the table there are approximately 270,000 clones, around 90% of which are singletons. The sequenced sample was peripheral blood. The receptors originated from a man in his forties or fifties with acute or convalescent COVID-19.

The chain combines TRBV6-5 with TRBJ2-3; TRBD2 matches 7 bases. Germline assignment: CDR1 MNHEY and CDR2 SVGAGI. V shed 6 bases and J 4 bases; nucleotides not matched to a gene: 7. The CDR3 runs to 14 residues. CDR3 in DNA: TGTGCCAGCAGCCAAGACCTAGCGGCAGATACGCAGTATTTT. It is translated as CASSQDLAADTQYF.

The rearrangement links TRBV12-3 or TRBV12-4 to TRBJ1-1, with a possible D match to TRBD1 (5 bases). CDR3 length: 13 residues. The V and J ends lost 0 bases and 6 bases respectively, with 8 bases between them. CDR3 sequence: CASSLAGGAEAFF. CDR3 sequence (DNA): TGTGCCAGCAGTTTAGCGGGGGGGGCTGAAGCTTTCTTT.

The gene calls are TRBV7-2 and TRBJ1-2, with D maybe TRBD1 (6 bases). The CDR3 length is 15 residues. CDR1 SGHTA and CDR2 FQGNSA come from the germline V gene. V lost 4 bases and J 2 bases, leaving 14 bases between the germline ends. DNA of the CDR3: TGTGCCAGCAGCTCCCTACTGGGACAAAACTATGGCTACACCTTC. It translates to CASSSLLGQNYGYTF.

This rearrangement joins TRBV10-2 to TRBJ1-4; 7 nucleotides agree with TRBD1. CDR3 size: 15 residues. Trimming removed 2 bases from V and 6 bases from J; junction bases left unmatched: 6. The germline V gene has CDR1 WSHSY and CDR2 SAAADI. The DNA of the CDR3 is TGCGCCAGCAGTGAGCGCGACAGGGTATATGAAAAACTGTTTTTT. Its protein product is CASSERDRVYEKLFF.

This clone was seen once. The chain links TRBV6-5 to TRBJ2-7; D perhaps matches TRBD1 (6 bases). The CDR3 length is 11 residues. Trimming pared 0 bases from V and 9 bases from J, leaving 6 bases between. CDR1 is MNHEY and CDR2 is SVGAGI in the germline V gene. CDR3 DNA: TGTGCCAGCAGTTACTCGGGGGCGCAGTACTTC. This translates into CASSYSGAQYF.

The chain uses TRBV5-1 and TRBJ2-1, with D uncertain. The length of the CDR3 is 13 residues. V lost 7 bases and J lost 0, with 8 bases in between. Per germline, CDR1 SGHRS and CDR2 YFSETQ. The DNA of the CDR3 is TGCGCCAGCTTGGGCCTCTCCTACAATGAGCAGTTCTTC. The encoded protein is CASLGLSYNEQFF.

V is TRBV12-3 or TRBV12-4 and J is TRBJ1-1; D ambiguous. The V end was cut by 3 bases, the J end by 4 bases, with 9 bases between. The length of the CDR3 is 13 residues. This chain's CDR3 is CASSLEVGTEAFF. In DNA, the CDR3 is TGTGCCAGCAGTTTGGAGGTTGGCACTGAAGCTTTCTTT.

CDR3 sequence reads: CASSPDSYYGYTF. DNA for the CDR3: TGTGCCAGCAGCCCGGACAGTTACTATGGCTACACCTTC. The rearrangement links TRBV6-5 to TRBJ1-2, with D possibly matching TRBD1 (6 bases). With 6 bases removed from V and 3 bases from J, the gap between germline ends came to 11 bases. The CDR3 is 13 amino acids. Germline V gene lookup returns CDR1 MNHEY and CDR2 SVGAGI.

The chain links TRBV2 to TRBJ2-4; 9 nucleotides agree with TRBD2. Germline V gene sequence: CDR1 SNHLY, CDR2 FYNNEI. This CDR3 spans 15 amino acids. Losses at the gene ends were 4 bases for V and 6 bases for J; bases not matched to a gene: 7. CDR3 loop: CASSAQAGGGNIQYF. DNA for the CDR3: TGTGCCAGCAGTGCCCAGGCGGGGGGGGGAAACATTCAGTACTTC.

The chain recombines TRBV30 with TRBJ1-4; no clear D gene. The CDR3 totals 15 residues. Trimming stripped 1 base from V and 4 bases from J, with 13 bases between. CDR1 and CDR2 from the germline V gene are GTSNPN and SVGIG (reference sequence). The CDR3 reads CAWSAPGQNNEKLFF. In DNA form, the CDR3 reads TGTGCCTGGAGTGCCCCAGGCCAGAATAATGAAAAACTGTTTTTT. Filled out from reference TRBV30 and TRBJ1-4, the complete variable domain reads SQTIHQWPATLVQPVGSPLSLECTVEGTSNPNLYWYRQAAGRGLQLLFYSVGIGQISSEVPQNLSASRPQDRQFILSSKKLLLSDSGFYLCAWSAPGQNNEKLFFGSGTQLSVL.

This chain joins TRBV5-6 and TRBJ2-1, with 7 bases matching TRBD1. CDR3 length equals 14 residues. CDR1 is SGHDT, CDR2 YYEEEE, per germline. V was clipped by 3 bases and J by 7 bases; unmatched bases: 7. CDR3 loop: CASSSEGTVNEQFF. The DNA of the CDR3 is TGTGCCAGCAGCTCCGAGGGGACAGTGAATGAGCAGTTCTTC.

V is TRBV5-4 and J is TRBJ2-2; 8 bases are a match to TRBD1. Germline CDR1 reads SGHNT; CDR2 reads YYREEE (reference sequence). The CDR3 length is 13 residues. The ends lost 2 bases at V and 6 bases at J; junction bases unmatched: 0. The CDR3 bases are TGTGCCAGCAGCTTACAGGGGGCCGGGGAGCTGTTTTTT. Protein: CASSLQGAGELFF.

The chain has TRBV23-1 and TRBJ1-2; D is unclear. TRBV23-1 counts as an open reading frame of uncertain function. V was shortened by 0 bases and J by 8 bases, with 4 bases between the two germline ends. This CDR3 comprises 11 residues. This chain's CDR3 is CASSQSGGYTF. The CDR3 DNA reads as TGCGCCAGCAGTCAATCGGGCGGCTACACCTTC.

J is TRBJ2-2 and V is TRBV9, with D possibly being TRBD1 (6 bases). V was pared by 3 bases and J by 5 bases, with 17 bases between. The CDR3 contains 16 residues. Germline lookup yields CDR1 SGDLS and CDR2 YYNGEE. CDR3 nucleotide sequence: TGTGCCAGCAGCGCCGCCTCGGACAGATGGACCGGGGAGCTGTTTTTT. Translating it yields CASSAASDRWTGELFF.

The chain joins TRBV18 to TRBJ1-2; D is unclear. Germline CDR1 KGHSH, CDR2 LQKENI. The V end lost 2 bases, the J end lost 3 bases, and 10 bases lay between the germline ends. This CDR3 has 14 amino acids. CDR3 DNA: TGTGCCAGCTCACCATCAGGAGGTGACTATGGCTACACCTTC. Residues: CASSPSGGDYGYTF.

This chain's CDR3 is CASSLVGRGDGNTIYF. As DNA, the CDR3 is TGCGCCAGCAGCTTGGTTGGCAGGGGCGACGGAAACACCATATATTTT. V gene TRBV5-1 combines with J gene TRBJ1-3; D might be TRBD1 (6 bases). The CDR3 has 16 residues. The germline V and J ends were trimmed by 0 bases and 4 bases, with 14 bases remaining between them. Germline V gene data show CDR1 as SGHRS and CDR2 as YFSETQ.

In DNA form, the CDR3 reads TGTGCCAGCAGCCGGGACAGCCCTTTCTATGGCTACACCTTC. Its translation is CASSRDSPFYGYTF. The V call is TRBV6-2 or TRBV6-3, the J call TRBJ1-2; 7 bases fit TRBD1. Trimming at V came to 6 bases and at J to 4 bases, leaving 8 bases not matched to a gene. The CDR3 loop spans 14 amino acids. Germline assignment: CDR1 MNHEY and CDR2 SVGEGT.

Notes on this clone: Other nucleotide sequences from this sample produce the same CDR3. The chain uses TRBV19 and TRBJ1-2; 9 nucleotides agree with TRBD1. After removal of 3 bases from V and 2 bases from J, the junction contained 4 bases not matched to a gene. Germline CDR1 is LNHDA and CDR2 is SQIVND (reference sequence). The CDR3 runs to 15 residues. CDR3: CASSILGQGNYGYTF. The CDR3 DNA reads TGTGCCAGTAGTATTTTAGGACAGGGGAACTATGGCTACACCTTC.

CDR3 amino acids: CASSLVQGGMNTEAFF. The CDR3 region has the DNA TGCGCCAGCAGCTTAGTACAGGGGGGGATGAACACTGAAGCTTTCTTT. The rearrangement uses TRBV5-1 and TRBJ1-1, with TRBD1 matching 8 bases. Germline loops: CDR1 SGHRS, CDR2 YFSETQ. The CDR3 extends over 16 amino acids. V gave up 2 bases and J gave up 0 bases; unmatched junction bases: 6.